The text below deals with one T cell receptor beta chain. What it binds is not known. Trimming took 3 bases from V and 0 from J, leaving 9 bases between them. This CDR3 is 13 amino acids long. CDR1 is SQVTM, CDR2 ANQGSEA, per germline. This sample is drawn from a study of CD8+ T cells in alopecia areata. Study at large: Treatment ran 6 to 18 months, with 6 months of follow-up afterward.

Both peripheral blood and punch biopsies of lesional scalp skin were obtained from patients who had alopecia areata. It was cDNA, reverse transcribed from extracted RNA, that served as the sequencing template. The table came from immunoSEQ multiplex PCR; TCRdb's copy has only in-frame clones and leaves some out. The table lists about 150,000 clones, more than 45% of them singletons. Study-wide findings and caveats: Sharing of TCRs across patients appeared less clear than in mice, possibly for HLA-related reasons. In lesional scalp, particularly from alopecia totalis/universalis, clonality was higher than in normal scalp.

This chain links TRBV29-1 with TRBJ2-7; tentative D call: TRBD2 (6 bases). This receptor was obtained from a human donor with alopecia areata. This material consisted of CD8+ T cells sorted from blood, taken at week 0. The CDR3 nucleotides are TGCAGCGTTGATTTCGGGGGCTCCTACGAGCAGTACTTC. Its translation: CSVDFGGSYEQYF.